The TCR beta chain described here comes from a study of early T cells in non-severe SARS-CoV-2 infection. Study at large: Unsorted whole-blood RNA was sequenced in bulk, leaving chains unpaired.

Turning to this clonotype: Its specificity is not known.

In the library, individual cDNA molecules carried attached unique molecular identifiers. TCRdb analysed the 5' RACE reads with MiXCR anew, one entry per CDR3 protein. The table shows about 66,000 distinct CDR3 sequences, with roughly 13% occurring only once. The CDR3 has 14 residues. V was pared by 6 bases and J by 3 bases, with 15 bases between. Germline V lookup: CDR1 MDHEN, CDR2 SYDVKM. Study observations and caveats: The study's VDJdb matching favored anti-spike CD8 responses and missed private and CD4 specificities.

The TCR was taken from an adult who was a healthcare worker with PCR-confirmed SARS-CoV-2 infection or an uninfected control (not recorded which). The sequenced sample consisted of whole blood. This chain connects TRBV28 to TRBJ2-7, with D maybe TRBD2 (6 bases). Here the CDR3 DNA reads TGTGCCAGCAGACCGGGGGACCCGATCTACGAGCAGTACTTC. This sequence encodes CASRPGDPIYEQYF.